One sample yielded the 9 T cell receptor beta chains listed below, sequenced in a study of Graves' ophthalmopathy and Graves' hyperthyroidism (dated by TCRdb to 2016 to 2019). TCRdb names Illumina HiSeq 2000 as the instrument used. For repertoire sequencing, the TCR beta CDR3 regions were amplified from RNA transcripts. The first round of RT-PCR was done with HTBI primers and the Qiagen OneStep RT-PCR kit, and was followed by a second round of multiplex PCR, then size selection and purification. TCRdb handled the public reads itself, with Q25 trimming in fastp and clone calling in MiXCR, and kept productive beta chains. All rows with the same CDR3 protein become a single entry with the most common DNA and genes. The sample contains around 1,000,000 distinct CDR3 sequences, 36% of them found a single time. The top ten clones comprise 11% of the sample. The sample taken for sequencing was peripheral blood or thyroid tissue (not recorded which). These receptors were obtained from an adult man with Graves' hyperthyroidism.

This clonotype was picked up many times. The chain couples TRBV14 to TRBJ2-7; 7 nucleotides line up with TRBD1. Germline assignment: CDR1 SGHDN and CDR2 FVKESK. The CDR3 contains 17 residues. Losses at the gene ends were 1 base for V and 7 bases for J; bases not matched to a gene: 16. This chain's CDR3 is CASSQGAGQVRDGEQYF. The CDR3 DNA reads as TGTGCCAGCAGCCAAGGGGCAGGACAGGTCCGGGATGGGGAGCAGTACTTC.

This clonotype was counted many times. The rearrangement uses TRBV10-3 and TRBJ2-7, with 8 positions matching TRBD2. This CDR3 comprises 14 residues. V was pared by 6 bases and J by 3 bases, with 7 bases of the junction left unmatched. CDR1 is ENHRY and CDR2 is SYGVKD in the germline V gene. The CDR3 region is CAIRASGGGYEQYF. Written as DNA, the CDR3 is TGTGCCATCAGGGCCAGCGGGGGCGGCTACGAGCAGTACTTC.

This clonotype was detected once. The gene calls are TRBV5-1 and TRBJ2-5; D tentatively reads TRBD1 or TRBD2 (5 bases each). Germline CDR1 and CDR2: SGHRS and YFSETQ. V was cut by 7 bases and J by 0 bases, with 22 bases left in between. This CDR3 has 17 amino acids. CDR3 protein: CASGESSSGTHQETQYF. The CDR3 DNA follows: TGCGCCAGCGGAGAGAGTTCTTCCGGGACGCACCAAGAGACCCAGTACTTC.

The count of this clonotype is one. One junction end disagrees with the germline gene, perhaps due to a read error. The chain uses TRBV10-2 and TRBJ2-7, with D possibly being TRBD1 (6 bases). The CDR3 contains 14 residues. Germline loops: CDR1 WSHSY, CDR2 SAAADI. The CDR3 protein is CANSTGTQPYEQYF. For the CDR3, the DNA is TGTGCCAACAGTACCGGGACACAGCCCTACGAGCAGTACTTC.

In this sample, this clonotype turned up many times. In nucleotides, the CDR3 is TGTGCCAGCAAGGACACCAAAGGAAGACTTATGAACACTGAAGCTTTCTTT. Its translation: CASKDTKGRLMNTEAFF. The rearrangement uses TRBV25-1 and TRBJ1-1; D may be TRBD1 (5 bases). The CDR3 length is 17 residues. Germline CDR1 reads MGHDK; CDR2 reads SYGVNS. Between the trimmed V and J ends, which lost 7 bases and 0 bases, there was a span of 21 bases.

Ten or more counts support this clonotype. The gene calls are TRBV5-6 and TRBJ1-5; D perhaps matches TRBD1 (6 bases). The CDR3 covers 16 residues. CDR1 is SGHDT, CDR2 YYEEEE, per germline. Trimming cost V 0 bases and J 8 bases, with 18 bases left between them. The CDR3 nucleotides read TGTGCCAGCAGCTTGGCCGGCTTAACAGGGTTGGAGCCCCAGCATTTT. This translates into CASSLAGLTGLEPQHF.

This clonotype was recorded at least ten times. This chain uses TRBV20-1 with TRBJ1-1; no firm D call. This CDR3 has 12 residues. Looked up from germline, CDR1 is DFQATT and CDR2 is SNEGSKA (reference sequence). V was pared by 2 bases and J by 1 base, with 5 bases between. CDR3 residues: CSARLGNTEAFF. The CDR3, as DNA: TGCAGTGCTAGATTGGGGAACACTGAAGCTTTCTTT.

The chain recombines TRBV9 with TRBJ1-2, with D maybe TRBD1 (5 bases). V dropped 7 bases and J dropped 8 bases, with 21 bases sitting between them. The CDR3 totals 14 residues. Germline CDR1 and CDR2: SGDLS and YYNGEE. The CDR3 sequence: CASRGGDRSRGYTF. The CDR3 DNA is TGTGCCAGCCGCGGAGGGGACCGCTCGCGGGGCTACACCTTC.

Comments on this clonotype: A much larger clonotype is one base distant, so this may be a read error. The CDR3 DNA reads TGTGCCAGCAGTTACTCGCACAGGGTAGATGGCCACACCTTC. Its translation is CASSYSHRVDGHTF. The J gene is TRBJ1-2, the V gene TRBV10-3; D is perhaps TRBD1 (6 bases). CDR3 length: 14 residues. The germline V gene has CDR1 ENHRY and CDR2 SYGVKD.